This TCR beta chain is drawn from a study of OX40 agonist ivuxolimab in advanced cancers. The table came from immunoSEQ multiplex PCR; TCRdb's copy has only in-frame clones and leaves some out. The repertoire has 45,000 to 60,000 clones, 88% of them found once; the top ten carry roughly 8.1%. This clone came up a few times. The target antigen is unknown. CDR3 length: 13 amino acids. The germline V gene has CDR1 SQVTM and CDR2 ANQGSEA. Trimming removed 3 bases at V and 2 bases at J, with 11 bases between. General study results and limits: Expansion of clones was among the lowest in partial responders at 0.1-3.0 mg/kg.

This clonotype was sampled from an adult with an advanced solid tumor such as melanoma, head and neck, liver or kidney cancer. Material: CD4+ or CD8+ T cells sorted from blood, obtained in a trial of the OX40 agonist ivuxolimab. J is TRBJ2-7 and V is TRBV29-1; D may match TRBD1 or TRBD2 (6 bases each). CDR3 region: CSVEGGTTYEQYF. The CDR3 coding sequence is TGCAGCGTTGAGGGGGGCACAACCTACGAGCAGTACTTC.